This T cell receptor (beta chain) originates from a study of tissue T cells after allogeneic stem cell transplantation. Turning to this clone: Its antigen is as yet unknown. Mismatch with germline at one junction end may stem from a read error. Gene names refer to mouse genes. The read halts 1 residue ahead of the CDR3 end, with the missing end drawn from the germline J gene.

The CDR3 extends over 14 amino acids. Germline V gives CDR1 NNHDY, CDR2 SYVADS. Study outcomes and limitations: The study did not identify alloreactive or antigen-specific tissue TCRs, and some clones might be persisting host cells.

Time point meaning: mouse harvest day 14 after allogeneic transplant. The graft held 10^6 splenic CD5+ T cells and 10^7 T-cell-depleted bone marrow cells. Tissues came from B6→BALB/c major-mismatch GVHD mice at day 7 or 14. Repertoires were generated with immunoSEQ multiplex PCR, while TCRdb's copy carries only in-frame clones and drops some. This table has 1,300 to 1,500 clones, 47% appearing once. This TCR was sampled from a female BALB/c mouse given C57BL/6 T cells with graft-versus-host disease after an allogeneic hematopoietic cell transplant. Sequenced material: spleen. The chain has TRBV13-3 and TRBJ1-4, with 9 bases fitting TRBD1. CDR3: CASGEQGADERLFF. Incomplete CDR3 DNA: TGTGCCAGCGGTGAACAGGGGGCCGACGAAAGATTATTT.